The text below deals with one TCR beta chain. PCR employed 60 Vbeta and 13 Jbeta primers. Assay: immunoSEQ multiplex PCR; the TCRdb copy retains only in-frame clones and omits some. Among 130,000 or so clones listed, around 69% were seen once. The data were obtained in a study of cytomegalovirus exposure and HLA in healthy donors. The CDR3 runs 15 residues. Germline V lookup: CDR1 LNHNV, CDR2 YYDKDF (reference sequence). V lost 2 bases, J lost 1 base, and 2 bases stayed unmatched. The specimen sequenced was PBMCs. The rearrangement links TRBV15 to TRBJ1-3; 7 bases are a match to TRBD1. The clonotype comes from a woman in her thirties or forties in good health and CMV-seropositive. In DNA, the CDR3 is TGTGCCACCAGCAGATCCAGGGGGTCTGGAAACACCATATATTTT. Translated: CATSRSRGSGNTIYF. Filled out from reference TRBV15 and TRBJ1-3, the complete variable domain reads DAMVIQNPRYQVTQFGKPVTLSCSQTLNHNVMYWYQQKSSQAPKLLFHYYDKDFNNEADTPDNFQSRRPNTSFCFLDIRSPGLGDTAMYLCATSRSRGSGNTIYFGEGSWLTVV.